The present T cell receptor beta chain was sequenced within a study of CD4 T cells in relation to SARS-CoV-2 and coronaviruses. Study at large: PBMCs were cultured with antigen for roughly nine days before TCR beta sequencing. Findings of the study overall: In roughly two thirds of donors, memory CD4+ clonotypes crossrecognized SARS-CoV-2 and at least one common cold coronavirus spike.

Trimming pared 5 bases from V and 5 bases from J, leaving 15 bases between. The CDR3 is made up of 14 amino acids. The V gene's germline CDR1 is SEHNR and CDR2 FQNEAQ (reference sequence). Libraries were prepared by immunoSEQ multiplex PCR; TCRdb keeps only in-frame clonotypes and omits some of them. The table lists around 24,000 clones, more than 65% of them singletons. With respect to this clone: Its antigen remains unknown.

Unexposed donor CD4+ T cells date from about 2011-2019, before the COVID-19 pandemic. The cells were cultured for 9 to 11 days before CD4+ T cells were isolated. The J gene is TRBJ2-5, the V gene TRBV7-9, with D maybe TRBD1 (6 bases). Sequences were obtained from CD4+ T cells from PBMCs, cultured in vitro. This receptor was identified in a human donor in good health. As DNA, the CDR3 is TGTGCCAGCAGCGCGCACACAGGGAACGAGACCCAGTACTTC. It translates to CASSAHTGNETQYF.